These 20 T cell receptor beta chains came from one sample sequenced in a study of cytomegalovirus exposure and HLA in healthy donors. The PCR contained 60 Vbeta and 13 Jbeta primers. The assay was immunoSEQ multiplex PCR, and TCRdb's table has in-frame clones only and misses some. The sample yields 100,000 to 150,000 clones, less than 90% seen once. The sequencing sample was made of PBMCs. The receptor source for this set is a young man in good health and CMV-seropositive.

This rearrangement joins TRBV4-1 to TRBJ1-2, with TRBD1 matching over 8 bases. The germline V gene encodes CDR1 MGHRA and CDR2 YSYEKL. This CDR3 is built from 14 residues. J lost 6 bases, V lost 2 bases, and 5 bases had no gene match. The CDR3 DNA follows: TGCGCCAGCAGCCAAAAACAGGGGGTAGATGGCTACACCTTC. This sequence encodes CASSQKQGVDGYTF.

The genes are TRBV29-1 and TRBJ1-1, with 10 positions matching TRBD1. This CDR3 comprises 13 residues. J was trimmed by 6 bases and V by 8 bases; bases with no gene match: 9. Germline CDR1 SQVTM, CDR2 ANQGSEA. The CDR3 reads CSTGQGVFPEAFF. CDR3 nucleotide sequence: TGCAGCACCGGACAGGGGGTTTTCCCTGAAGCTTTCTTT.

The chain employs TRBV5-1 and TRBJ1-4; D remains ambiguous. Germline CDR1 SGHRS, CDR2 YFSETQ. The CDR3 contains 17 residues. V dropped 0 bases and J dropped 7 bases, with 19 bases sitting between them. CDR3 sequence reads: CASSLGSVDRVGEKLFF. In DNA, the CDR3 is TGCGCCAGCAGCTTGGGGTCCGTCGACCGGGTGGGTGAAAAACTGTTTTTT.

The chain is built from TRBV4-2 and TRBJ2-7, with D tentatively TRBD2 (5 bases). The CDR3 has 15 amino acids. V was clipped by 0 bases and J by 1 base, with 10 bases between them. CDR1 LGHNA and CDR2 YNFKEQ come from the germline V gene. This CDR3 is CASSQEPSLSYEQYF. The CDR3 region has the DNA TGTGCCAGCAGCCAAGAGCCTAGCCTTTCCTACGAGCAGTACTTC.

The CDR3 DNA reads TGTGCCAGCACCGGACTGGGGGGAGGTACGCAGTATTTT. This gives the protein CASTGLGGGTQYF. This chain uses TRBV6-6 with TRBJ2-3; TRBD2 is a possible D gene (6 bases). CDR3 length: 13 amino acids. Germline CDR1 MNHNY, CDR2 SVGAGI (reference sequence). V lost 7 bases and J lost 8, with 16 bases in between.

The V and J genes are TRBV27 and TRBJ1-3; tentatively, D is TRBD1 (6 bases). V lost 5 bases, J lost 11 bases, and 19 bases lay in between. The CDR3 totals 14 residues. Per germline, CDR1 MNHEY and CDR2 SMNVEV (reference sequence). The CDR3 sequence: CASSIDRHSIPIYF. The CDR3 bases are TGTGCCAGCAGTATCGACAGGCACTCTATCCCCATATATTTT.

Concerning this clone: The sample holds other DNA sequences that translate to the same CDR3. The chain links TRBV27 to TRBJ2-1; 9 bases match TRBD2. V gave up 2 bases and J gave up 2 bases; unmatched junction bases: 1. The CDR3 extends over 15 amino acids. In germline, CDR1 is MNHEY, CDR2 SMNVEV (reference sequence). CDR3 in amino acids: CASSLAGGPYNEQFF. The CDR3 coding sequence is TGTGCCAGCAGTTTAGCGGGGGGGCCCTACAATGAGCAGTTCTTC.

The rearrangement joins TRBV15 to TRBJ1-3; the D is unclear. V lost 0 bases and J lost 2, with 11 bases in between. Germline-derived CDR1 and CDR2 are LNHNV and YYDKDF (reference sequence). The length of the CDR3 is 16 residues. CDR3 in DNA: TGTGCCACCAGCAGAGATTTGGCGGCAGCTGGAAACACCATATATTTT. The encoded protein is CATSRDLAAAGNTIYF.

With respect to this clone: Other DNA sequences in the sample encode the same CDR3. The chain links TRBV7-9 to TRBJ1-1, with a tentative D call TRBD1 (5 bases). Trimming stripped 1 base from V and 4 bases from J, with 7 bases between. Germline CDR1 and CDR2: SEHNR and FQNEAQ (reference sequence). The CDR3 sequence is 13 residues long. This chain's CDR3 is CASSLGQGTEAFF. The CDR3, as DNA: TGTGCCAGCAGCTTAGGTCAGGGCACTGAAGCTTTCTTT.

V is TRBV10-1 and J is TRBJ2-1; TRBD1 aligns across 7 bases. Germline loops: CDR1 WNHNN, CDR2 SYGVQD (reference sequence). CDR3 length: 15 residues. V trimming: 3 bases; J trimming: 6 bases; junction bases outside the gene matches: 8. The CDR3 bases are TGCGCCAGCAGTGATTTAGGACAGGCCGGCAATGAGCAGTTCTTC. Its translation is CASSDLGQAGNEQFF.

This clone has only one observation. The rearrangement links TRBV7-9 to TRBJ2-7; weak D call: TRBD2 (6 bases). Germline assignment: CDR1 SEHNR and CDR2 FQNEAQ (reference sequence). The V and J ends lost 4 bases and 4 bases respectively, with 8 bases between them. This CDR3 is 12 amino acids long. Here the CDR3 reads CASSSGRYEQYF. The CDR3, as DNA: TGTGCCAGCAGCTCAGGGAGGTACGAGCAGTACTTC. The whole variable domain, filled in from reference TRBV7-9 and TRBJ2-7, reads DTGVSQNPRHKITKRGQNVTFRCDPISEHNRLYWYRQTLGQGPEFLTYFQNEAQLEKSRLLSDRFSAERPKGSFSTLEIQRTEQGDSAMYLCASSSGRYEQYFGPGTRLTVT.

This clone was counted only a few times. This chain uses TRBV5-4 with TRBJ1-4, with 8 bases that match TRBD1. Trimming took 4 bases from V and 8 from J; bases not matched to a gene: 10. The CDR3 sequence is 15 residues long. CDR1 is SGHNT and CDR2 is YYREEE in the germline V gene (reference sequence). CDR3 in DNA: TGTGCCAGCAGCCCCCCCAGGGGGCGATGGGAAAAACTGTTTTTT. Its protein is CASSPPRGRWEKLFF. Full variable domain (missing parts from reference TRBV5-4 and TRBJ1-4): ETGVTQSPTHLIKTRGQQVTLRCSSQSGHNTVSWYQQALGQGPQFIFQYYREEENGRGNFPPRFSGLQFPNYSSELNVNALELDDSALYLCASSPPRGRWEKLFFGSGTQLSVL.

The J gene is TRBJ2-1, the V gene TRBV7-6; tentatively, D is TRBD2 (6 bases). CDR1 and CDR2 (germline): SGHVS, FNYEAQ. The CDR3 runs 15 residues. Between the trimmed V and J ends, which lost 1 base and 7 bases, there was a span of 14 bases. CDR3 sequence reads: CASSLEQRAVNEQFF. CDR3 DNA: TGTGCCAGCAGCTTAGAGCAGCGGGCAGTGAATGAGCAGTTCTTC.

The chain uses TRBV5-4 and TRBJ2-1; 12 nucleotides agree with TRBD2. In germline, CDR1 is SGHNT, CDR2 YYREEE (reference sequence). Losses at the gene ends were 1 base for V and 6 bases for J; bases not matched to a gene: 5. The CDR3 spans 16 residues. Here the CDR3 reads CASSLLASGGGNEQFF. Here the CDR3 DNA reads TGTGCCAGCAGCTTGTTGGCTAGCGGGGGGGGCAATGAGCAGTTCTTC.

This rearrangement joins TRBV10-3 to TRBJ2-7; TRBD1 matches at 11 bases. Unmatched junction bases numbered 6, after V lost 6 bases and J lost 2 bases. Germline V gives CDR1 ENHRY, CDR2 SYGVKD. This CDR3 contains 15 residues. The CDR3 DNA sequence: TGTGCCATCAGAGCCCCGGGACAGGGGGCCTACGAGCAGTACTTC. Translating gives CAIRAPGQGAYEQYF.

The gene calls are TRBV30 and TRBJ1-6; tentative D call: TRBD1 (5 bases). Trimming took off 3 bases at V and 7 bases at J, with 13 bases between the two ends. The CDR3 has 14 residues. Germline-derived CDR1 and CDR2 are GTSNPN and SVGIG (reference sequence). The CDR3 nucleotides are TGTGCCTGGAGAAGGGAGGGGAAGAATTCACCCCTCCACTTT. This encodes CAWRREGKNSPLHF.

V is TRBV9 and J is TRBJ2-3; D possibly corresponds to TRBD2 (5 bases). Germline V lookup: CDR1 SGDLS, CDR2 YYNGEE. This CDR3 spans 15 amino acids. Trimming pared 3 bases from V and 2 bases from J, leaving 13 bases between. The CDR3 loop reads CASSEGLLITDTQYF. As DNA, the CDR3 is TGTGCCAGCAGCGAAGGACTGTTAATCACAGATACGCAGTATTTT. Full variable domain (outside the CDR3, taken from reference TRBV9 and TRBJ2-3): DSGVTQTPKHLITATGQRVTLRCSPRSGDLSVYWYQQSLDQGLQFLIQYYNGEERAKGNILERFSAQQFPDLHSELNLSSLELGDSALYFCASSEGLLITDTQYFGPGTRLTVL.

This chain uses TRBV6-5 with TRBJ1-2; the match to TRBD1 covers 8 bases. CDR1 MNHEY and CDR2 SVGAGI come from the germline V gene. CDR3 length: 14 residues. J lost 4 bases, V lost 0 bases, and 1 base had no gene match. The CDR3 DNA reads as TGTGCCAGCAGTTACTCACAGGGGGTCTATGGCTACACCTTC. Its translation: CASSYSQGVYGYTF.

J is TRBJ2-2 and V is TRBV5-1; the D gene is possibly TRBD1 (5 bases). The germline CDR1 and CDR2 sequences are SGHRS and YFSETQ. Trimming removed 5 bases from V and 7 bases from J, with 15 bases in between. This CDR3 region has 14 residues. The CDR3 DNA follows: TGCGCCAGCAGTTTTACTCAGGGTGTCGGGGAGCTGTTTTTT. It codes for CASSFTQGVGELFF.

This rearrangement joins TRBV29-1 to TRBJ1-2; D is unresolved. Germline CDR1 reads SQVTM; CDR2 reads ANQGSEA. The CDR3 is 12 amino acids. V lost 5 bases and J lost 4, with 11 bases in between. This CDR3 reads CSVSGGLYGYTF. For the CDR3, the DNA is TGCAGCGTTTCAGGTGGTCTCTATGGCTACACCTTC.